This is a list of T cell receptor beta chains from one sample in a study of identical twins. TCRdb ran MiXCR on the 5' RACE reads and lists one entry per CDR3 protein. Of under 800,000 distinct CDR3 sequences in the sample, around 20% were seen once. These data were also reused for a study on T cells expressing NK-cell markers.

The sample was PBMCs. The receptors were sampled from a woman between 18 and 29 years old in good health. CDR3s include the opening cysteine and the closing phenylalanine or tryptophan. A D gene is named only where the DNA matches it firmly. Size values are once, few and many counts, or a class for expanded clones, and some rows have none.

NA | TRBJ2-7 | TRBV3-1 | NA | CASSHKWGEQYF | TGTGCCAGCAGCCATAAATGGGGCGAGCAGTACTTC
TRBD2 | TRBJ2-1 | TRBV30 | NA | CASLGEGVKDEQFF | TGTGCCTCCCTGGGGGAGGGCGTTAAGGATGAGCAGTTCTTC
NA | TRBJ1-2 | TRBV6-1 | few | CASSEAGTPNYGYTF | TGTGCCAGCAGTGAAGCTGGGACTCCCAACTATGGCTACACCTTC
NA | TRBJ2-7 | TRBV20-1 | few | CSASEGPDEQYF | TGCAGCGCCTCGGAGGGCCCGGACGAGCAGTACTTC
NA | TRBJ2-7 | TRBV27 | NA | CASREGERRTYEQYF | TGTGCCAGCAGAGAGGGGGAGCGGCGGACCTACGAGCAGTACTTC
TRBD1 | TRBJ1-1 | TRBV7-9 | NA | CASSPHGDRGSTEAFF | TGTGCCAGCAGCCCACACGGGGACAGGGGTAGCACTGAAGCTTTCTTT
NA | TRBJ2-3 | TRBV20-1 | few | CSAPGGATDTQYF | TGCAGTGCTCCCGGCGGGGCCACAGATACGCAGTATTTT
TRBD2 | TRBJ2-1 | TRBV20-1 | NA | CSARDPTSGYNEQFF | TGCAGTGCTAGAGATCCGACTAGCGGATACAATGAGCAGTTCTTC
TRBD1 | TRBJ2-3 | TRBV9 | NA | CASSPWTGLESSTDTQYF | TGTGCCAGCAGCCCCTGGACAGGCCTAGAGTCTAGCACAGATACGCAGTATTTT
NA | TRBJ2-7 | TRBV5-5 | NA | CASSFRDGYYEQYF | TGTGCCAGCAGCTTCCGGGACGGCTACTACGAGCAGTACTTC
TRBD2 | TRBJ2-3 | TRBV7-3 | NA | CASSSIAGGQDTQYF | TGTGCCAGCAGCTCAATCGCGGGGGGGCAGGATACGCAGTATTTT
TRBD2 | TRBJ2-3 | TRBV4-2 | NA | CASSQETGSGGATDTQYF | TGTGCCAGCAGCCAAGAGACGGGTAGCGGGGGGGCGACAGATACGCAGTATTTT
NA | TRBJ1-2 | TRBV12-3/TRBV12-4 | few | CASSSTGRRSYGYTF | TGTGCCAGCAGTTCGACGGGACGGAGAAGCTATGGCTACACCTTC
NA | TRBJ1-6 | TRBV20-1 | NA | CSARVDRDNSPLHF | TGCAGTGCTAGAGTGGACAGAGACAATTCACCCCTCCACTTT
NA | TRBJ2-2 | TRBV30 | NA | CAWSSRALTGELFF | TGTGCCTGGAGTAGCAGGGCCCTCACCGGGGAGCTGTTTTTT
NA | TRBJ1-2 | TRBV29-1 | few | CSVGANAPGYTF | TGCAGCGTAGGGGCCAACGCCCCAGGCTACACCTTC